This note documents a single T cell receptor beta chain sequence. As handled by the study authors: Junction-only immunoSEQ sequences carried no quality scores, so filtering differed. Clones were sequenced by immunoSEQ multiplex PCR, and TCRdb holds only the in-frame ones, with some missing. V and J calls and clone size are those listed in that table; D and trimming were worked out from the DNA. The sample records around 88,000 clones, 67% being singletons. This CDR3 has 15 amino acids. The V gene's germline CDR1 is SGHDN and CDR2 FVKESK. V shed 2 bases, J shed 2 bases, and the junction held 6 bases outside the gene matches. These data come from a study of shared clonotypes between healthy human individuals. Study details: Sampling drew on donors who were two women and a few men aged 18 to 49.

The V call is TRBV14, the J call TRBJ2-7; TRBD1 matches 7 bases. What was sequenced was memory CD8+ T cells sorted from blood. The subset denotes: CD45RO+ cells pooled with CCR7-negative TemRA cells. The receptor was isolated from a man aged 30 to 39 in good health. The CDR3 loop reads CASSQFYRGPYEQYF. CDR3 nucleotide sequence: TGTGCCAGCAGCCAATTCTACAGGGGCCCCTACGAGCAGTACTTC.